These 16 T cell receptor beta chains were sequenced from one sample in a study of blood T cell repertoires in COVID-19. The table came from immunoSEQ multiplex PCR; TCRdb's copy has only in-frame clones and leaves some out. This sample yields 55,000 to 65,000 clones, of which around 79% are seen a single time; approximately 3% belongs to the top ten. The material sequenced was peripheral blood. The receptors originated from a man in his 60s with acute or convalescent COVID-19.

This chain links TRBV6-1 with TRBJ1-1, with a weak D call TRBD1 (6 bases). CDR3 size: 13 residues. V lost 5 bases, J lost 11 bases, and 18 bases lay in between. Germline V gives CDR1 MNHNS, CDR2 SASEGT. The CDR3 region has the DNA TGTGCCAGCAGTTTCCCGTCAGGGGCGGCGGCTTTCTTT. It is translated as CASSFPSGAAAFF.

V usage is TRBV7-8 and J usage is TRBJ2-7; no firm D call. CDR1 is SGHVS and CDR2 is FQNEAQ in the germline V gene. The CDR3 spans 11 residues. V was pared by 5 bases and J by 9 bases, with 11 bases between. The CDR3 region has the DNA TGTGCCAGCAGCCTCGGGTTTGGGCAGTACTTC. As protein: CASSLGFGQYF.

This chain uses TRBV24-1 with TRBJ2-5, with D possibly matching TRBD2 (6 bases). CDR3 size: 15 residues. Germline V gives CDR1 KGHDR, CDR2 SFDVKD. Trimming cost V 0 bases and J 5 bases, with 12 bases left between them. CDR3 nucleotide sequence: TGTGCCACCAGTGATTTGCATCCGGGGAGGGAGACCCAGTACTTC. This codes for CATSDLHPGRETQYF.

This sequence joins TRBV29-1 and TRBJ2-3; D is perhaps TRBD1 (6 bases). Germline loops: CDR1 SQVTM, CDR2 ANQGSEA. The V end was cut by 4 bases, the J end by 3 bases, with 11 bases between. This CDR3 region has 13 residues. The CDR3 DNA reads TGCAGCGTTGGCAGGGGCATAACAGATACGCAGTATTTT. Its translation: CSVGRGITDTQYF.

There are a few counts of this clone. The chain recombines TRBV2 with TRBJ2-7; TRBD2 matches 8 bases. J was trimmed by 2 bases and V by 4 bases; bases with no gene match: 4. There are 14 residues in the CDR3. CDR1 SNHLY and CDR2 FYNNEI come from the germline V gene. The DNA of the CDR3 is TGTGCCAGCAGTGCGGTAGCGGGACCCTACGAGCAGTACTTC. It is translated as CASSAVAGPYEQYF.

This clone was counted a single time. It is unclear where the CDR3 begins or ends on the DNA, so no DNA is shown, and the CDR3 is as TCRdb lists it. The J gene is TRBJ2-7, the V gene TRBV27; TRBD1 is taken as the D call from the table, unchecked against the DNA. The CDR3 spans 15 residues, counting both ends. Germline V gives CDR1 MNHEY, CDR2 SMNVEV (reference sequence). This CDR3 is CASSFLAGKRDEQYF.

This clone was detected a few times. This rearrangement joins TRBV6-6 to TRBJ2-7; 8 bases fit TRBD1. Germline V gives CDR1 MNHNY, CDR2 SVGAGI (reference sequence). The V gene end was trimmed by 4 bases and the J gene end by 2 bases; junction bases not matched to a gene: 1. This CDR3 has 13 amino acids. The CDR3, as DNA: TGTGCCAGCAGTTTACAGGGGGCCTACGAGCAGTACTTC. Residues: CASSLQGAYEQYF.

This chain connects TRBV7-9 to TRBJ2-5; TRBD2 agrees at 11 bases. This CDR3 comprises 16 residues. V dropped 1 base and J dropped 7; count of bases not matched to a gene: 8. Germline V gives CDR1 SEHNR, CDR2 FQNEAQ (reference sequence). The DNA of the CDR3 is TGTGCCAGCAGCTTAGGACTAGCGGGGAACGGAGGGACCCAGTACTTC. It translates to CASSLGLAGNGGTQYF.

In this sample, this clone turned up once. The genes are TRBV6-5 and TRBJ2-7, with D perhaps matching TRBD1 (6 bases). Trimming took off 2 bases at V and 4 bases at J, with 12 bases between the two ends. CDR3 length: 14 amino acids. Looked up from germline, CDR1 is MNHEY and CDR2 is SVGAGI. DNA for the CDR3: TGTGCCAGCAGTTACGGGGGCCTTGGATACGAGCAGTACTTC. Protein product: CASSYGGLGYEQYF.

The V call is TRBV9, the J call TRBJ1-1, with D hard to call. Trimming cost V 0 bases and J 0 bases, with 6 bases left between them. The germline V gene has CDR1 SGDLS and CDR2 YYNGEE. The CDR3 consists of 14 residues. Written as DNA, the CDR3 is TGTGCCAGCAGCGTAGTCGGGATGAACACTGAAGCTTTCTTT. It yields the protein CASSVVGMNTEAFF.

This chain uses TRBV9 with TRBJ1-6; no firm D call. The CDR3 covers 16 residues. CDR1 is SGDLS, CDR2 YYNGEE, per germline. Trimming left V 3 bases short and J 0 bases short, with 10 bases between. Here the CDR3 reads CASSGMGVSYNSPLHF. The CDR3 DNA is TGTGCCAGCAGCGGAATGGGCGTCTCCTATAATTCACCCCTCCACTTT.

The CDR3 here is CAGLPNSYNEQFF. CDR3 bases: TGTGCCGGCCTCCCAAACTCCTACAATGAGCAGTTCTTC. The chain employs TRBV7-9 and TRBJ2-1; no firm D call. The ends were cut back, 11 bases at V and 0 bases at J, with 11 bases in the middle. This CDR3 spans 13 amino acids. The germline CDR1 and CDR2 sequences are SEHNR and FQNEAQ (reference sequence).

V usage is TRBV12-5 and J usage is TRBJ1-4, with 8 bases that match TRBD1. The CDR3 has 12 amino acids. Germline V gene lookup returns CDR1 LGHNT and CDR2 FRNRAP. The V gene end was trimmed by 6 bases and the J gene end by 8 bases; junction bases not matched to a gene: 2. The CDR3 protein is CASGRQGEKLFF. The CDR3 region has the DNA TGTGCTAGTGGCCGACAGGGGGAAAAACTGTTTTTT.

This sequence joins TRBV30 and TRBJ1-6; 8 bases map to TRBD1. Germline trimming cut 8 bases from V and 3 bases from J; bases unmatched to any gene: 6. This CDR3 spans 14 amino acids. Germline V gives CDR1 GTSNPN, CDR2 SVGIG (reference sequence). The CDR3: CALDRDIYNSPLHF. As DNA, the CDR3 is TGTGCCCTGGACAGGGATATCTATAATTCACCCCTCCACTTT.

The J gene is TRBJ2-5, the V gene TRBV12-5; unclear D gene. Germline V gene data show CDR1 as LGHNT and CDR2 as FRNRAP. Trimming removed 3 bases from V and 5 bases from J, with 16 bases in between. The length of the CDR3 is 15 residues. The CDR3, as DNA: TGTGCTAGTGGTTTTAGGCCGGGTCCCGGGGAGACCCAGTACTTC. Residues: CASGFRPGPGETQYF.

CDR3 bases: TGTGCCAGCAGCCAAGATGGGGACAGGCAATACTATGGCTACACCTTC. It yields the protein CASSQDGDRQYYGYTF. The V gene is TRBV4-2, the J gene TRBJ1-2; 8 bases match TRBD1. V was pared by 0 bases and J by 3 bases, with 6 bases of the junction left unmatched. Germline assignment: CDR1 LGHNA and CDR2 YNFKEQ. The CDR3 is 16 residues long.